What follows are 9 T cell receptor beta chains derived from one specimen sequenced in a study of T-cell reconstitution after alpha-beta-depleted transplantation in children. Unique molecular identifiers were used to barcode this TCRbeta library. From the PCR reads, TCRdb called clonotypes with MiXCR, one entry per CDR3 protein. The table shows over 400,000 distinct CDR3 sequences, with around 13% occurring only once. Sequenced here: PBMCs from the stem cell graft donor, sampled from the stem cell graft. Receptors were obtained from a human donor who donated a stem cell graft to a child with combined immunodeficiency.

Many counts were recorded for this clonotype. The chain uses TRBV7-2 and TRBJ2-7; possibly TRBD1 or TRBD2 for D (5 bases each). Germline values: CDR1 SGHTA, CDR2 FQGNSA. The CDR3 has 13 residues. V was clipped by 5 bases and J by 2 bases, with 10 bases between them. In DNA form, the CDR3 reads TGTGCCAGCAGCCCGGGACGGACCTACGAGCAGTACTTC. This gives the protein CASSPGRTYEQYF.

This clonotype was counted only a few times. This chain uses TRBV6-1 with TRBJ1-5, with TRBD1 as a possible D gene (5 bases). Per germline, CDR1 MNHNS and CDR2 SASEGT. The CDR3 has 14 amino acids. V lost 4 bases and J 3 bases, leaving 10 bases between the germline ends. In nucleotides, the CDR3 is TGTGCCAGCAGTGCCCCCGGGACCAATCAGCCCCAGCATTTT. Encoded protein: CASSAPGTNQPQHF.

This clonotype was picked up many times. This chain connects TRBV7-9 to TRBJ1-2, with D perhaps matching TRBD1 (5 bases). The CDR3 runs to 13 residues. Per germline, CDR1 SEHNR and CDR2 FQNEAQ (reference sequence). The V gene lost 4 bases and the J gene lost 6 bases, with 12 bases spanning the gap. The DNA for the CDR3 is TGTGCCAGCAGCTCCCGGGGCACTGATGGCTACACCTTC. It translates to CASSSRGTDGYTF.

This clonotype has more than one count but fewer than ten. The chain couples TRBV29-1 to TRBJ1-1; no firm D call. The CDR3 loop spans 13 amino acids. Per the germline V gene, CDR1 is SQVTM and CDR2 is ANQGSEA. V dropped 7 bases and J dropped 5 bases, with 17 bases sitting between them. CDR3 nucleotide sequence: TGCAGCGCCACCGGTCTAGGTGGAACTGAAGCTTTCTTT. Its protein product is CSATGLGGTEAFF.

The chain has TRBV10-3 and TRBJ2-3; 9 positions agree with TRBD1. Germline trimming cut 4 bases from V and 3 bases from J; bases unmatched to any gene: 5. This CDR3 region has 15 residues. CDR1 is ENHRY and CDR2 is SYGVKD in the germline V gene. The DNA for the CDR3 is TGTGCCATCAGTGGGTGGGACAGGGATACAGATACGCAGTATTTT. Amino acids: CAISGWDRDTDTQYF.

The rearrangement links TRBV20-1 to TRBJ2-7; weak D call: TRBD1 (6 bases). From germline, CDR1 is DFQATT and CDR2 SNEGSKA (reference sequence). The CDR3 is made up of 14 amino acids. The germline V and J ends were trimmed by 0 bases and 2 bases, with 11 bases remaining between them. The CDR3 DNA sequence: TGCAGTGCTAGAGATGACAGGACAGCCTACGAGCAGTACTTC. Residues: CSARDDRTAYEQYF.

This clonotype was recorded a few times. The chain has TRBV5-1 and TRBJ1-1, with TRBD1 identical over 8 bases. The J segment lost 5 bases and the V segment lost 5 bases, leaving 8 bases of the junction unmatched. The length of the CDR3 is 14 residues. Germline V lookup: CDR1 SGHRS, CDR2 YFSETQ. CDR3 region: CASREGQGNTEAFF. The CDR3 DNA is TGCGCCAGCAGGGAAGGACAGGGCAATACTGAAGCTTTCTTT.

At least ten counts were recorded for this clonotype. The chain recombines TRBV3-1 with TRBJ1-5; D remains unclear. V was shortened by 2 bases and J by 3 bases, with 8 bases between the two germline ends. Germline V gives CDR1 LGHDT, CDR2 YNNKEL (reference sequence). The CDR3 has 14 residues. CDR3 region: CASSQSQDNQPQHF. The CDR3 DNA reads TGTGCCAGCAGCCAAAGCCAGGACAATCAGCCCCAGCATTTT.

In this sample, this clonotype turned up a few times. The junction differs from germline at one of its ends, possibly a read error. The V call is TRBV12-3 or TRBV12-4, the J call TRBJ2-5, with D unclear. The CDR3 spans 12 residues. The CDR3: CASSTGTESQYF. The DNA of the CDR3 is TGTGCCAGCAGTACGGGCACAGAGAGCCAGTACTTC.